A single sample is the source of the 14 T cell receptor beta chains below, sequenced in a study of T cells after yellow fever vaccination. TCRdb re-derived calls from the 5' RACE reads in MiXCR, one entry per CDR3 protein. Among over 300,000 distinct CDR3 sequences listed, around 7.3% were seen once. The sample here was PBMCs, taken about 49 days after the first yellow fever vaccination. Receptor source: a man younger than 30 who received the YFV17D yellow fever vaccine.

This clonotype was observed a few times. This rearrangement joins TRBV5-8 to TRBJ2-5, with D perhaps matching TRBD2 (6 bases). The V end lost 4 bases, the J end lost 4 bases, and 17 bases lay between the germline ends. Germline assignment: CDR1 SGHTS and CDR2 YDEGEE. CDR3 length equals 15 residues. CDR3 sequence: CASSMALLEGETQYF. The CDR3 DNA reads as TGTGCCAGCAGCATGGCCCTCCTGGAGGGAGAGACCCAGTACTTC.

This clonotype was counted only a few times. This sequence joins TRBV18 and TRBJ2-1; TRBD2 aligns across 7 bases. The germline gives CDR1 KGHSH, CDR2 LQKENI. The CDR3 is 14 amino acids. The V segment lost 6 bases and the J segment 10 bases; nucleotides outside the gene matches: 12. This CDR3 reads CASSPTSPPGEQFF. CDR3 in DNA: TGTGCCAGCTCCCCGACTAGCCCACCCGGAGAGCAGTTCTTC.

This clonotype was seen ten or more times. V is TRBV20-1 and J is TRBJ1-2; D might be TRBD1 (6 bases). Germline CDR1 reads DFQATT; CDR2 reads SNEGSKA (reference sequence). This CDR3 is 12 amino acids long. In DNA, the CDR3 is TGCGGCCGGACAGATTTTAACTATGGCTACACCTTC. Amino acids: CGRTDFNYGYTF.

This clonotype was recorded a few times. The gene calls are TRBV29-1 and TRBJ2-1; 14 positions agree with TRBD2. Trimming removed 6 bases from V and 0 bases from J; junction bases left unmatched: 7. The CDR3 contains 17 residues. The germline gives CDR1 SQVTM, CDR2 ANQGSEA. The CDR3 coding sequence is TGCAGCGTCTCCGGGACTAGCGGGGGCAGCTCCTACAATGAGCAGTTCTTC. Its translation is CSVSGTSGGSSYNEQFF.

There are a few counts of this clonotype. The V and J genes are TRBV27 and TRBJ2-5, with 12 bases matching TRBD2. The junction had 11 bases not matched to a gene; V was cut back by 3 bases and J by 0 bases. The CDR3 sequence is 19 residues long. Germline values: CDR1 MNHEY, CDR2 SMNVEV (reference sequence). The CDR3 loop reads CASSLKRASGGVDQETQYF. The DNA for the CDR3 is TGTGCCAGCAGTTTGAAAAGGGCTAGCGGGGGGGTTGACCAAGAGACCCAGTACTTC.

This clonotype has at least ten counts. The chain has TRBV5-1 and TRBJ1-6; D is possibly TRBD1 (6 bases). Germline assignment: CDR1 SGHRS and CDR2 YFSETQ. Between the trimmed V and J ends, which lost 0 bases and 6 bases, there was a span of 13 bases. There are 16 residues in the CDR3. The DNA for the CDR3 is TGCGCCAGCAGCTTGGATCAGGGGTCGCCTAATTCACCCCTCCACTTT. Protein product: CASSLDQGSPNSPLHF.

As regards this clonotype: The junction and the germline gene differ at one end; a read error may be behind it. The chain joins TRBV9 to TRBJ2-1; tentatively, D is TRBD2 (5 bases). This CDR3 contains 15 residues. CDR1 is SGDLS and CDR2 is YYNGEE in the germline V gene. In DNA form, the CDR3 reads TGTGCCAGCAGCGTCGAACTAGTCCCCTACAATGAGCCGTTCTTC. This encodes CASSVELVPYNEPFF.

This clonotype has a handful of counts. The CDR3 region is CASGPYLYNEQFF. For the CDR3, the DNA is TGTGCCAGCGGCCCGTATCTTTACAATGAGCAGTTCTTC. V usage is TRBV6-1 and J usage is TRBJ2-1; D is unclear. The length of the CDR3 is 13 residues. V shed 8 bases and J shed 4 bases, with 12 bases lying between them. The germline V gene has CDR1 MNHNS and CDR2 SASEGT.

This clonotype was observed a few times. This chain connects TRBV5-1 to TRBJ2-2; TRBD1 is a possible D gene (6 bases). The V end lost 4 bases, the J end lost 6 bases, and 16 bases lay between the germline ends. The CDR3 has 15 amino acids. Germline V gene lookup returns CDR1 SGHRS and CDR2 YFSETQ. Here the CDR3 reads CASSGQPVIPGELFF. The CDR3 bases are TGCGCCAGCAGCGGACAGCCCGTAATACCCGGGGAGCTGTTTTTT. The full variable domain, rest sourced from reference TRBV5-1 and TRBJ2-2, is KAGVTQTPRYLIKTRGQQVTLSCSPISGHRSVSWYQQTPGQGLQFLFEYFSETQRNKGNFPGRFSGRQFSNSRSEMNVSTLELGDSALYLCASSGQPVIPGELFFGEGSRLTVL.

This clonotype was recorded a few times. V is TRBV4-2 and J is TRBJ2-5; D might be TRBD2 (7 bases). The V end was cut by 0 bases, the J end by 2 bases, with 16 bases between. Germline CDR1 and CDR2: LGHNA and YNFKEQ. CDR3 size: 17 residues. The CDR3 coding sequence is TGTGCCAGCAGCCAAGACGGAACGGGGGGCCTTCAAGAGACCCAGTACTTC. This gives the protein CASSQDGTGGLQETQYF.

The rearrangement joins TRBV5-1 to TRBJ2-3; 9 nucleotides agree with TRBD2. After removal of 4 bases from V and 4 bases from J, the junction contained 7 bases not matched to a gene. This CDR3 region has 15 residues. The germline V gene has CDR1 SGHRS and CDR2 YFSETQ. CDR3 region: CASSLLGGGADTQYF. The CDR3 DNA follows: TGCGCCAGCAGCCTACTTGGCGGGGGGGCAGATACGCAGTATTTT.

The V and J genes are TRBV7-2 and TRBJ2-1; D may match TRBD1 or TRBD2 (6 bases each). Trimming pared 5 bases from V and 5 bases from J, leaving 13 bases between. The CDR3 has 14 residues. The germline V gene has CDR1 SGHTA and CDR2 FQGNSA. The CDR3 coding sequence is TGTGCCAGCAGCGCACAGGGACTGGACAATGAGCAGTTCTTC. Protein: CASSAQGLDNEQFF.

This clonotype occurred a few times. The genes are TRBV20-1 and TRBJ2-4; 8 bases map to TRBD2. This CDR3 has 16 amino acids. Looked up from germline, CDR1 is DFQATT and CDR2 is SNEGSKA (reference sequence). J gave up 0 bases and V 3 bases, and 7 bases lay outside the gene matches. In DNA form, the CDR3 reads TGCAGTGCTAGGCAAGAGCGGGGGCCAGCCAAAAACATTCAGTACTTC. Its translation: CSARQERGPAKNIQYF.

The table lists this clonotype with a few counts. The J gene is TRBJ1-1, the V gene TRBV5-1; tentatively, D is TRBD1 (6 bases). The germline V gene has CDR1 SGHRS and CDR2 YFSETQ. V gave up 0 bases and J gave up 3 bases, with 12 bases separating them. CDR3 length equals 15 residues. CDR3 sequence reads: CASSLAGQPHTEAFF. CDR3 bases: TGCGCCAGCAGCTTGGCTGGACAGCCTCACACTGAAGCTTTCTTT.